The sequence of this TCR beta chain was determined in a study of blood T cell repertoires in COVID-19. The CDR3 consists of 14 residues. Germline CDR1 and CDR2: SGHRS and YFSETQ. The V segment lost 4 bases and the J segment 4 bases; nucleotides outside the gene matches: 4. The repertoire was sequenced with immunoSEQ multiplex PCR; TCRdb's copy has only in-frame clones and lacks some. The sample lists some 200,000 clones; about 80% were seen once. V is TRBV5-1 and J is TRBJ2-7; 11 bases map to TRBD1. The clonotype originates from a woman aged 60-75 years with acute COVID-19. Input material: PBMCs or T cells enriched from blood (not recorded which). The CDR3 DNA follows: TGCGCCAGCAGCCCGGGGGACAGGGGGTACGAGCAGTACTTC. This sequence encodes CASSPGDRGYEQYF. Complete variable domain (other parts from reference TRBV5-1 and TRBJ2-7): KAGVTQTPRYLIKTRGQQVTLSCSPISGHRSVSWYQQTPGQGLQFLFEYFSETQRNKGNFPGRFSGRQFSNSRSEMNVSTLELGDSALYLCASSPGDRGYEQYFGPGTRLTVT.